This paragraph reports one T cell receptor beta chain. Its matching antigen is unknown. The source of the sample is a study of CD8+CD57+ T cells in acquired aplastic anemia. On the study more broadly: CD4+ and CD8+ cells, once sorted, gave DNA averaging around 3.2 ug.

Genomic DNA acted as the template from which TCR beta VDJ combination and CDR3 sequence profiling were carried out. In TCRdb, the reads were re-called with MiXCR into one record per CDR3 protein. The sample includes a few hundred thousand distinct CDR3 sequences, around 32% of them seen just once. CDR3 size: 15 residues. Germline V gene sequence: CDR1 MNHEY, CDR2 SVGAGI. The V and J ends lost 0 bases and 10 bases respectively, with 15 bases between them. Study conclusions and caveats: Patients had about 31 CD8+ CDR3 sequences in common with controls (the shared set).

CD8+CD57+ cell expansion, shown by flow cytometry, had occurred in the patients selected for sequencing. Each patient had severe acquired aplastic anemia. The sample was sorted CD4+, CD8+, or CD8+CD57+ T cells (not recorded which) from PBMCs. The source is a human donor with aplastic anemia. The genes are TRBV6-5 and TRBJ1-4, with D tentatively TRBD1 (6 bases). The CDR3 spells CASSYSTAPRGKLFF. For the CDR3, the DNA is TGTGCCAGCAGTTACTCGACGGCTCCCAGGGGAAAACTGTTTTTT.